The next 17 T cell receptor beta chains were all read from a single sample in a study of T cells expressing NK-cell markers. TCRdb reprocessed the 5' RACE reads and keeps a single row for each CDR3 protein, giving no DNA. The data include around 260,000 distinct CDR3 sequences; the top ten clones carry more than 3.5%. Material for sequencing was blood T cells: a sorted CD56 or NKG2C T cell subset, CD4+ or CD8+ T cells, or bulk PBMC T cells (not recorded which). The receptor set was obtained from a woman between 18 and 69 years old in good health.

CDR3 loop: CASTPEVGKPGYEQFF. The gene calls are TRBV12-3 or TRBV12-4 and TRBJ2-1; the D call from TCRdb, TRBD1, cannot be confirmed without DNA. The CDR3 length is 16 residues.

The J gene is TRBJ2-1, the V gene TRBV15; as DNA is missing, the TRBD2 call by TCRdb cannot be tested. CDR1 and CDR2 (germline): LNHNV, YYDKDF (reference sequence). This CDR3 spans 17 amino acids. CDR3 amino acids: CATSTGRTPTRYNEQFF.

This sequence joins TRBV20-1 and TRBJ2-3; as DNA is missing, the TRBD2 call by TCRdb cannot be tested. CDR1 and CDR2 from the germline V gene are DFQATT and SNEGSKA (reference sequence). The length of the CDR3 is 13 residues. CDR3 protein: CSASMGGADTQYF.

V gene TRBV18 combines with J gene TRBJ1-6. The germline CDR1 and CDR2 sequences are KGHSH and LQKENI. The CDR3 totals 15 residues. CDR3 sequence: CASSPGLPRDSPLHF.

The CDR3 protein is CASSLGISLETQYF. The chain is built from TRBV7-2 and TRBJ2-5. Germline values: CDR1 SGHTA, CDR2 FQGNSA. The CDR3 has 14 residues.

V gene TRBV20-1 combines with J gene TRBJ2-1; TCRdb designates TRBD1, a call that cannot be tested without DNA. This CDR3 is 14 amino acids long. CDR1 and CDR2 from the germline V gene are DFQATT and SNEGSKA (reference sequence). This CDR3 is CSARDPRGLDEQFF.

V usage is TRBV12-3 or TRBV12-4 and J usage is TRBJ2-7; TCRdb names TRBD1, which stays unverified in the absence of DNA. This CDR3 has 14 amino acids. Here the CDR3 reads CASSPDRDSYEQYF.

The gene calls are TRBV20-1 and TRBJ1-1; TCRdb's D call of TRBD1 is untestable without DNA. Germline CDR1 and CDR2: DFQATT and SNEGSKA (reference sequence). The CDR3 has 13 amino acids. CDR3 region: CSARAGGYAEAFF.

This chain connects TRBV7-2 to TRBJ2-1; the TCRdb call, TRBD2, lacks DNA for checking. This CDR3 comprises 14 residues. In germline, CDR1 is SGHTA, CDR2 FQGNSA. CDR3 sequence: CASNPTSGRVEQFF.

The chain couples TRBV11-1 to TRBJ2-5; TCRdb's D call of TRBD2 is untestable without DNA. The germline CDR1 and CDR2 sequences are SGHAT and FQDESV (reference sequence). CDR3 size: 12 residues. The CDR3 reads CASGFSLAAQYF.

The chain joins TRBV10-3 to TRBJ2-7; TCRdb proposes TRBD2, but this gene call is untestable without DNA. This CDR3 region has 15 residues. Per the germline V gene, CDR1 is ENHRY and CDR2 is SYGVKD. CDR3 in amino acids: CAISDPGLAGYEQYF.

V usage is TRBV19 and J usage is TRBJ2-1. Germline V gene data show CDR1 as LNHDA and CDR2 as SQIVND (reference sequence). This CDR3 has 16 residues. This CDR3 is CASSFGYRSSYNEQFF.

The genes are TRBV11-2 and TRBJ2-3; TCRdb's assignment of TRBD2 cannot be checked, as there is no DNA. Germline V CDR1 and CDR2: SGHAT, FQNNGV. This CDR3 is 13 amino acids long. This chain's CDR3 is CASSRGGADTQYF.

The chain joins TRBV7-2 to TRBJ2-7; as DNA is missing, the TRBD1 call by TCRdb cannot be tested. Germline values: CDR1 SGHTA, CDR2 FQGNSA. There are 13 residues in the CDR3. CDR3 amino acids: CASSLAPGDEQYF.

The chain links TRBV6-1 to TRBJ2-2; the TRBD1 assignment by TCRdb is unverifiable without DNA. CDR3 length: 15 residues. Per the germline V gene, CDR1 is MNHNS and CDR2 is SASEGT. CDR3 sequence reads: CASRETQGFDRELFF.

The CDR3 loop reads CSATQGRGSPLHF. This chain connects TRBV20-1 to TRBJ1-6; lacking DNA, the TRBD1 call made by TCRdb goes unchecked. The CDR3 length is 13 residues. Germline CDR1 and CDR2: DFQATT and SNEGSKA (reference sequence).

J is TRBJ2-7 and V is TRBV10-3; TCRdb designates TRBD2, a call that cannot be tested without DNA. The CDR3 runs to 15 residues. From germline, CDR1 is ENHRY and CDR2 SYGVKD. This CDR3 is CAISSEGGAAYEQYF.